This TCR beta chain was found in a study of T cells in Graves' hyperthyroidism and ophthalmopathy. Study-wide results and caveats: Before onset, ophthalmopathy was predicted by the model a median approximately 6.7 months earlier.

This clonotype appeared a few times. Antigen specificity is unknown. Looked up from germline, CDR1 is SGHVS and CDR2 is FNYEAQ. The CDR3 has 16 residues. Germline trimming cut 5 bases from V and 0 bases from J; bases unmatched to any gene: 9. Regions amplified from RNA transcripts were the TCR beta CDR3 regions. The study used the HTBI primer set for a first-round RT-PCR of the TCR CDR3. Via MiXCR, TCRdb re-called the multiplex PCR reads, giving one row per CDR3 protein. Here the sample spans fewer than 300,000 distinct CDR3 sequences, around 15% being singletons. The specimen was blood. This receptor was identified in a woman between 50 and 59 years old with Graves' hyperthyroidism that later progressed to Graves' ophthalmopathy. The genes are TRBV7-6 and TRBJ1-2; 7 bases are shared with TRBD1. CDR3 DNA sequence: TGTGCCAGCAGCCGGGACAGTATAAATACTAACTATGGCTACACCTTC. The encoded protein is CASSRDSINTNYGYTF.